This entry concerns a single TCR beta chain. Its antigen is not yet known. There are no base qualities to consult, and no much larger clone falls within one base. In total, roughly 710 healthy bone marrow donors made up the cohort. At the time of sampling, every cohort member was nominally healthy, though immune exposures that went unrecorded were likely present. The donor tested CMV seronegative and was one of the 352 seronegative cohort members. A peripheral blood sample was provided by each donor, and peripheral blood mononuclear cells were used for TCR beta sequencing. The Qiagen DNeasy Blood Extraction Kit was used to extract genomic DNA from the blood cell samples. Libraries were constructed by the immunoSEQ multiplex PCR assay. For the multiplex PCR, a mixture combining 60 forward primers for TCR Vbeta segments and 13 reverse primers for TCR Jbeta segments was used. A multiplex PCR assay on genomic DNA amplified the CDR3 region of rearranged TCR beta genes. Amplified TCR beta libraries were sequenced as 87-base-pair reads on the Illumina HiSeq System. Under the source paper's analysis protocol: A later analysis counted about 80 million unique TCR beta chains across the 650 to 700 repertoires, and roughly 9.9 million of these chains were shared by at least two donors. To remove PCR and sequencing errors, raw reads were error-corrected and collapsed into unique sequences using a nearest-neighbor algorithm that merged closely related sequences. CDR3 sequences were aligned to IMGT reference sequences to assign V, D and J gene segments. For a sequence to be retained, a match of at least six nucleotides to both a V gene segment and a J gene segment was required. Rearrangements were called productive when the CDR3 lacked stop codons and stayed in frame with V and J; all others were non-productive. CDR3 was defined by IMGT convention, running from the second conserved V-encoded cysteine to the conserved J-encoded phenylalanine. The earlier analysis of approximately 500 of the donors excluded sequences that lacked an unambiguous match to a single V gene segment. In an earlier analysis of 500 to 750 of the donors, V segments were called functional above 56.7% productive rearrangements and were called segregating when the between-donor standard deviation exceeded 5%. A statistical classification framework was built to diagnose cytomegalovirus status from the catalog of TCR beta chain sequences. In a later analysis, TCR nucleotide sequences were compared against IMGT/GENE-DB human TR gene sequences so that V and J genes could be assigned. The TCRdist pipeline was used in a later analysis to assign CDR3 sequences and most-parsimonious VDJ recombination scenarios. In a later analysis, each TCR beta chain was defined by its CDR3 amino acid sequence together with its V-gene family, and reads lacking a unique V-gene family were excluded. A later analysis removed several hundred highly shared, low-generation-probability nucleotide sequences to deal with suspected cross-contamination and a sequencing artifact. For each public chain, a later analysis derived a clonal expansion index from normalized ranks of inferred template counts within each repertoire. In a later analysis, generation probabilities were computed using a VDJ recombination model fitted to out-of-frame rearrangements, and the results were checked against IGoR. Hypergeometric tests were used in a later analysis to score TCR-TCR, TCR-HLA and TCR-CMV co-occurrence, with a repertoire-size bias correction applied to the TCR pairs. To estimate false discovery rates, a later analysis permuted the HLA or CMV assignments 20 times. In a later analysis, co-occurring TCRs were grouped with DBSCAN, and TCRdist sequence similarity was added when clustering was performed within HLA-allele-positive subsets. Repertoires with fewer than 30,000 or more than 120,000 public chains, plus five repertoires with anomalous nucleotide sharing, were excluded from co-occurrence clustering. TCRdb stores this immuneACCESS table with in-frame sequences only. Part of the clones is absent; in the studies checked, under half of the shortfall reflects unresolved V genes, and no reason is known for the rest. V, J and clone size are those of that table, while D and trimming were read from the DNA. The sample records about 140,000 clones, 76% of which are singletons. The top ten clones comprise 1.5% to 2% of the sample.

The sample belongs to a study of cytomegalovirus exposure and HLA in healthy donors (dated by TCRdb to about 2017). In the study overall: An earlier analysis of around 600 of the donors reported roughly 270 Gb of sequence data and some 100 million unique TCR beta sequences from 150 million to 200 million T cells. An early release that covered about 640 HLA-typed donors contained about 300 gigabases of sequencing data and about 84 million unique TCR sequences. The genetic ancestry cluster associated with self-reported Caucasian donors included 81% of the 350 to 500 genotyped donors. The study aimed to test whether cataloging public T cell receptors could reveal signatures of past pathogen exposure. The study used immunosequencing to profile the T cell repertoires of approximately 630 subjects and linked those repertoires to cytomegalovirus serostatus. A separate validation cohort of roughly 130 different subjects was used in addition to the approximately 610-subject first cohort. To predict cytomegalovirus infection status, the study combined high-throughput TCR immunosequencing, statistical association of individual TCRs with disease status, and machine learning. A later analysis re-analyzed previously published TCR beta repertoires from approximately 700 donors and added high-resolution HLA genotyping to study TCR occurrence patterns. In the later analysis, no new phenotypic data were used to find candidate immune exposures; instead, reliance was placed on TCR beta sequences and their occurrence across donors. In an earlier analysis of 587 of the donors, high-throughput TCR beta sequencing was used to judge whether each TCR beta V gene segment behaved as functional or pseudogenic. Donor age, sex, ethnicity and CMV serostatus were compiled together with the repertoire data. In a later genetic analysis, genome-wide SNP genotypes for about 65% of the roughly 670 donors were used, and that subset was treated as a discovery cohort. Every repertoire in the discovery cohort had been generated on one and the same sequencing platform. HLA typing included class I and class II loci at four-digit resolution. Typing coverage varied by locus: roughly 629-640 donors for A, B, C, DRB1 and DQB1; roughly 500 for DQA1; some 610 for DPA1; 400 to 480 for DPB1. Because of strong linkage in the cohort, roughly five DR-DQ haplotypes were treated as single units for association and clustering. Across approximately 400 genotyped donors of the cohort, an average of roughly 250,000 unique TCR beta nucleotide sequences per donor were sequenced, and roughly 20% of those sequences were non-productive.

From the cysteine through the phenylalanine, the CDR3 covers 13 amino acids. Solely the CDR3 DNA is kept, with 39 bases framed from the first base. According to the germline V gene, CDR1 reads MRHNA and CDR2 reads SNTAGT. Between the V and J ends, shortened by 4 bases and 4 bases respectively, the junction contains 10 bases. What the research found in general, with its limitations: Some IMGT-functional V segments, including TRBV6-2 and TRBV6-3, could not be distinguished by the 87-base-pair reads and were therefore excluded. When HLA alleles, especially DR and DQ, strongly co-occurred, TCR associations were difficult to assign to individual alleles. In a later analysis, HLA-associated TCR beta chains were found to be more clonally expanded and to have lower generation probabilities than equally common non-associated chains. Most TCR sequences were seen in very few donors, while some public TCRs were found in many individuals. According to the authors, the approach could potentially be generalized to other disease states and immunological phenotypes. A later genetic analysis reported fewer N-insertions in productive TCRs among donors in an Asian-associated ancestry cluster than the roughly 700-donor mean. This cohort had only TCR beta chains sequenced, and the lack of alpha or paired-chain data limited which features could be detected. For the cohort, immune exposure information was limited to CMV serostatus. In vitro tests confirmed that three of the cytomegalovirus-associated TCR beta chains recognize cytomegalovirus antigens. A later genetic analysis associated a missense DCLRE1C variant with V-gene and J-gene trimming of TCR beta chains, and an independent cohort replicated the association. Presence/absence analyses assumed roughly uniform sequencing depth across donors, an assumption that may not hold. Because HLA typing was missing for some donors at each locus, association tests included only the typed subset. Linkage disequilibrium might explain the correlated functional status among segregating V segments, but an unknown experimental factor could not be ruled out. Because counts were too low, some 17 rarely observed V segments, including chromosome 9 orphons, were left out of the earlier analysis of roughly 600 of the donors. A further reported finding was that TCR beta sequences accurately predicted the HLA-A and HLA-B alleles for most subjects in the first cohort. In a later analysis, the rate of TCR association differed among HLA loci, with DRB1 alleles having the most associated TCRs and HLA-C alleles having the fewest. An earlier analysis of some 560 of the donors showed that most TCR beta V segments appeared in productive rearrangements either about 90% or about 30% of the time, which broadly matched IMGT annotations. In both the original and validation cohorts, the classifier was reported to diagnose cytomegalovirus status with high specificity and sensitivity. Several of the top co-occurrence clusters appeared to be linked to parvovirus B19, influenza, CMV and Epstein-Barr virus, according to a later analysis. A later analysis associated about 16,000 TCR beta sequences with specific HLA alleles at a false discovery rate of 0.05. A group of highly shared sequence variants was considered likely to be a technical artifact of the sequencing pipeline. A total of roughly 160 TCR beta chains were listed by the study as associated with cytomegalovirus. According to a later analysis, most CMV-associated TCR beta chains appeared to be HLA-restricted, and the HLA associations seemed to be driven largely by CMV exposure.

The V gene is TRBV6-4 and the J gene is TRBJ1-2; the D gene lacks a confident call. The source of this sequence is a middle-aged woman in good health and CMV-seronegative. What was sequenced was PBMCs. The nucleotide sequence reads as follows: TGTGCCAGCAGTGCAGGATTGGGCTATGGCTACACCTTC. Its coded protein is CASSAGLGYGYTF.